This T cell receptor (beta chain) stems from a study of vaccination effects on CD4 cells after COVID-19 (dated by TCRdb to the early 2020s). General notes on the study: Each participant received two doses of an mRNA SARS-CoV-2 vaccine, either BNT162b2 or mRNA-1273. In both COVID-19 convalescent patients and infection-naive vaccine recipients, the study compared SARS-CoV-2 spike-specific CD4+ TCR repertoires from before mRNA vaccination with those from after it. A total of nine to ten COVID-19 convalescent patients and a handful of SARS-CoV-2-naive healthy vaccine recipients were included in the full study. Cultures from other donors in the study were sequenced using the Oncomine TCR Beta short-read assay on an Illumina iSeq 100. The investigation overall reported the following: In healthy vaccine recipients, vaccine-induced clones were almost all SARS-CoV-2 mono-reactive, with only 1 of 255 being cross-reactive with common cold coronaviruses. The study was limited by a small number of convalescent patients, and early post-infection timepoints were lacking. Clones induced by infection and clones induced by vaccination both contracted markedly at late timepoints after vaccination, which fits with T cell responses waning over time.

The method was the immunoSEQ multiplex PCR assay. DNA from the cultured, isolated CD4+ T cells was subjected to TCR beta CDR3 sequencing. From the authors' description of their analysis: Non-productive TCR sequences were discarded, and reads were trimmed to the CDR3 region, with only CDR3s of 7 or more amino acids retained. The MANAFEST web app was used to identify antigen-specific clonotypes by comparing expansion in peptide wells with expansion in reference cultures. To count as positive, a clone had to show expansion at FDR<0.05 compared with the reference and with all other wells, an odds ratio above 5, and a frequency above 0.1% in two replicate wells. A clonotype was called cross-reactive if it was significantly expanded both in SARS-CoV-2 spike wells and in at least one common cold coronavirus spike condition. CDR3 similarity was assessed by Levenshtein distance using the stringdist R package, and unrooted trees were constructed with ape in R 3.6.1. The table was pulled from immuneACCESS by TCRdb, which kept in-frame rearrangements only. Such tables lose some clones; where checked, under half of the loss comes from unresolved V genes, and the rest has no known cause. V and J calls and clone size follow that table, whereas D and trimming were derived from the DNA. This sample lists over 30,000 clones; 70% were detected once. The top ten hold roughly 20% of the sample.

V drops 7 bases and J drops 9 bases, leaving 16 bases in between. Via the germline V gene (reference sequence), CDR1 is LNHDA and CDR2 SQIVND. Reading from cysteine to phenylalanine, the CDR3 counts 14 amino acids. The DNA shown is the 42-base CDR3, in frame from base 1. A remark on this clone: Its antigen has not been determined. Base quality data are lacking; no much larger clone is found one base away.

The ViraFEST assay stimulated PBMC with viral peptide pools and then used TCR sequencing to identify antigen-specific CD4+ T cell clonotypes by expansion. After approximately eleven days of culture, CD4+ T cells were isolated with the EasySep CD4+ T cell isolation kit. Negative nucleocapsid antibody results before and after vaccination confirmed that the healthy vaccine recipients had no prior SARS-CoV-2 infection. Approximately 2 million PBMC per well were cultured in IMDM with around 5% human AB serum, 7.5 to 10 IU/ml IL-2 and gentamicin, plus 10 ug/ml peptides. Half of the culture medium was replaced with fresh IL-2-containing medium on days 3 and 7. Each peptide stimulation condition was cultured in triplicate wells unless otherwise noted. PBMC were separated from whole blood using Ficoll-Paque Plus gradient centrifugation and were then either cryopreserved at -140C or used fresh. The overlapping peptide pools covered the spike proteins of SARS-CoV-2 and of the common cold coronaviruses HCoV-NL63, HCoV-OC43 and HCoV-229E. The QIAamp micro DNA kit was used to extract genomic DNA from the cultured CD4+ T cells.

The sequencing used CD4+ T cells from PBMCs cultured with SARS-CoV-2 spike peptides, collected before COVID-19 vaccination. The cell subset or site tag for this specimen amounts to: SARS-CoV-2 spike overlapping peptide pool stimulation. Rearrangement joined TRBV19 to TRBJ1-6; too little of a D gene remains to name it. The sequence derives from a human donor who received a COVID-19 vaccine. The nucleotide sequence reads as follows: TGTGCCAGTAACCCTCAGGACGGCGGTTCACCCCTCCACTTT. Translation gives CASNPQDGGSPLHF.